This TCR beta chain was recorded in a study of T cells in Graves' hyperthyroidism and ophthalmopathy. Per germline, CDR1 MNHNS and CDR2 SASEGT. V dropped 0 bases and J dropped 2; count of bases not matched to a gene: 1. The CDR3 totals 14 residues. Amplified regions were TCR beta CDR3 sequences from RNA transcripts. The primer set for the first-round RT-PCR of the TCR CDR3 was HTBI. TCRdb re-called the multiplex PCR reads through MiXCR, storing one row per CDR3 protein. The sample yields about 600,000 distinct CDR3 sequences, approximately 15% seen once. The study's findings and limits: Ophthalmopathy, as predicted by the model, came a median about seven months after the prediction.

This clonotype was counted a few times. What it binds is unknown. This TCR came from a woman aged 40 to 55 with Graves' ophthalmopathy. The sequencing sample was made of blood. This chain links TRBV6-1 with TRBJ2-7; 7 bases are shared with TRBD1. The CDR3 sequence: CASSEAGTAYEQYF. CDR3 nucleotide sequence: TGTGCCAGCAGTGAAGCGGGGACAGCCTACGAGCAGTACTTC.